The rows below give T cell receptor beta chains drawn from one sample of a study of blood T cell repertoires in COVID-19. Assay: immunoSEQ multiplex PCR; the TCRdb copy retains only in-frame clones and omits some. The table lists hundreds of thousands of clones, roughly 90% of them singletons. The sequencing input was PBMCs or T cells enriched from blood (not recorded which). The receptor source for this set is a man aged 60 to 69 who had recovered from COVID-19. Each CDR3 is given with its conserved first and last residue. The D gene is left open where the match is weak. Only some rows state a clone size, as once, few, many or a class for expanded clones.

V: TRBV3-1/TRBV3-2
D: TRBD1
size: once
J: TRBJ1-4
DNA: TGTGCCAGCAGCAGAGGACAGGGTTTTAGTGAAAAACTGTTTTTT
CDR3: CASSRGQGFSEKLFF

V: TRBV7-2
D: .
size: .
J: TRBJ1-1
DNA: TGTGCCAGCAGCTTATGGGGGGGAATAACTTTCTTT
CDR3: CASSLWGGITFF

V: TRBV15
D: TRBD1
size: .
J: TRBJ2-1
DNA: TGTGCCACCAGCACACTACAGGGGACGAATGAGCAGTTCTTC
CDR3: CATSTLQGTNEQFF

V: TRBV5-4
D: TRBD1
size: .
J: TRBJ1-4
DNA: TGTGCCAGCAGCCCGGACAGGGTGGAAAAACTGTTTTTT
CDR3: CASSPDRVEKLFF

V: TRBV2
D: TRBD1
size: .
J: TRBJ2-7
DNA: TGTGCCAGCAGTCAACAGGGGACGGGTTACGAGCAGTACTTC
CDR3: CASSQQGTGYEQYF

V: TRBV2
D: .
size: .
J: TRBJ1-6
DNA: TGTGCCAGCATGGAGGACAGAACAGGATCACCCCTCCACTTT
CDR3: CASMEDRTGSPLHF

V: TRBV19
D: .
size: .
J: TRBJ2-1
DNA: TGTGCCAGTAGTTGGGATACCAGGACTGGATTTTACAATGAGCAGTTCTTC
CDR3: CASSWDTRTGFYNEQFF

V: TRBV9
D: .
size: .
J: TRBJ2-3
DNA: TGTGCCAGCAGCCGAGCCTCTGGGCAGTATTTT
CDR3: CASSRASGQYF

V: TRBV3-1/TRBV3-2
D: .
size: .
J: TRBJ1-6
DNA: TGTGCCAGCAGCCAATTCACAGGGAGCCGTTCACCCCTCCACTTT
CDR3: CASSQFTGSRSPLHF

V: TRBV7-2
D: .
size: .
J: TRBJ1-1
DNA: TGTGCCAGCAGCTTAGCTGGGCATACGAACACTGAAGCTTTCTTT
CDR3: CASSLAGHTNTEAFF

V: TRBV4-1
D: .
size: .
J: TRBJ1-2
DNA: TGCGCCAGCAGCCAAGATCCGGGCGCGGGCTATGGCTACACCTTC
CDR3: CASSQDPGAGYGYTF

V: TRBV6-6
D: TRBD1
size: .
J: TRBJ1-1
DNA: TGTGCCAGCAGTTACTCGAACAGGGGGACCACTGAAGCTTTCTTT
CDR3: CASSYSNRGTTEAFF

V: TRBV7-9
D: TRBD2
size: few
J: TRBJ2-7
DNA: TGTGCCAGCAGCGTAACTAGCGGGAGGAACGAGCAGTACTTC
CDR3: CASSVTSGRNEQYF

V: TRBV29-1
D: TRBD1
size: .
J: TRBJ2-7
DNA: TGCAGCGTTGAAGAGGGGACAGGGTTAAGGTACGAGCAGTACTTC
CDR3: CSVEEGTGLRYEQYF

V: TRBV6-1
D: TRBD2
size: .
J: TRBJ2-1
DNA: TGTGCCAGCAGTGATGCTAGCGGGATCGAAAATGAGCAGTTCTTC
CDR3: CASSDASGIENEQFF

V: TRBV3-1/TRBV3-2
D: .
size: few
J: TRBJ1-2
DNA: TGTGCCAGCAGCCAAGGACCGACAGAGAACTATGGCTACACCTTC
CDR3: CASSQGPTENYGYTF

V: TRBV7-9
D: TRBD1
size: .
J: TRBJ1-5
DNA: TGTGCCAGCAGCGCCCGACAGGGTGAGCCCCAGCATTTT
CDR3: CASSARQGEPQHF

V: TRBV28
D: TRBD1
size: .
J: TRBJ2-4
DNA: TGTGCCAGCAGTTTACCCGGGACAGATAAAAACATTCAGTACTTC
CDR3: CASSLPGTDKNIQYF

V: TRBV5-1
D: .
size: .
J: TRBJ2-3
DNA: TGCGCCAGCAGCTTACAGGCCAGCACAGATACGCAGTATTTT
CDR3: CASSLQASTDTQYF

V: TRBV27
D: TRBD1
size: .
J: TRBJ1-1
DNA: TGTGCCAGCAGTTTAATGTGGCAGGGGGTCTCAAACACTGAAGCTTTCTTT
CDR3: CASSLMWQGVSNTEAFF

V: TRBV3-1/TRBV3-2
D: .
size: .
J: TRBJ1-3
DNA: TGTGCCAGCAGCCCAGAGGGGGGGCGCATATCTGGAAACACCATATATTTT
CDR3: CASSPEGGRISGNTIYF

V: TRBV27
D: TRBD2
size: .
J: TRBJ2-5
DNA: TGTGCCAGCAGTCACCAGACCGTACCGACTAGCGGGAGGTTGGAGACCCAGTACTTC
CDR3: CASSHQTVPTSGRLETQYF